This T cell receptor (beta chain) came from a study of T cells of healthy individuals. TCRdb re-derived calls from the 5' RACE reads in MiXCR, one entry per CDR3 protein. The data contain 41,000 or so distinct CDR3 sequences, around 4.5% of them singletons. The germline V gene encodes CDR1 MNHEY and CDR2 SMNVEV (reference sequence). CDR3 length: 16 amino acids. The germline V and J ends were trimmed by 0 bases and 8 bases, with 19 bases remaining between them. This chain uses TRBV27 with TRBJ1-2; D unclear. The TCR comes from a human donor in good health. The CDR3 sequence is CASSLSPLYGVEGYTF. In DNA form, the CDR3 reads TGTGCCAGCAGTTTATCGCCCCTGTATGGGGTGGAAGGCTACACCTTC.